The 18 T cell receptor beta chains given below trace back to one sample, sequenced in a study of graft-versus-host responses after intestinal transplantation. Profiled with immunoSEQ multiplex PCR; TCRdb holds only in-frame clones, not every one. The sample holds under 30,000 clones, approximately 95% seen once. Material: PBMCs, obtained 18 days after transplant. These receptors were collected from a human patient who received an intestinal transplant, so some T cells may come from the graft donor.

The chain is built from TRBV5-5 and TRBJ1-3; tentative D call: TRBD1 (5 bases). The CDR3 loop spans 15 amino acids. Germline assignment: CDR1 SGHKS and CDR2 YYEKEE (reference sequence). V lost 4 bases and J 2 bases, leaving 13 bases between the germline ends. This chain's CDR3 is CASSLTRGAGNTIYF. In DNA form, the CDR3 reads TGTGCCAGCAGCCTGACCCGGGGGGCTGGAAACACCATATATTTT.

The rearrangement joins TRBV6-1 to TRBJ1-1; TRBD1 might be the D (6 bases). The CDR3 runs to 12 residues. Germline V gene lookup returns CDR1 MNHNS and CDR2 SASEGT. Trimming left V 7 bases short and J 5 bases short, with 11 bases between. Here the CDR3 reads CASKEGGTEAFF. The CDR3 DNA reads as TGTGCCAGCAAAGAAGGGGGGACTGAAGCTTTCTTT.

The chain links TRBV6-6 to TRBJ1-5; D is unresolved. The CDR3 runs 13 residues. V was cut by 3 bases and J by 7 bases, with 10 bases left in between. The V gene's germline CDR1 is MNHNY and CDR2 SVGAGI (reference sequence). This chain's CDR3 is CASSYGGNQPQHF. CDR3 in DNA: TGTGCCAGCAGTTATGGAGGGAACCAGCCCCAGCATTTT.

V usage is TRBV11-2 and J usage is TRBJ2-7; TRBD2 aligns across 8 bases. The V gene's germline CDR1 is SGHAT and CDR2 FQNNGV. CDR3 length equals 17 residues. J was trimmed by 0 bases and V by 3 bases; bases with no gene match: 10. The CDR3 DNA reads TGTGCCAGCAGCTTTGGCCTAGCGGGCCTTAGCTCCTACGAGCAGTACTTC. Protein: CASSFGLAGLSSYEQYF. The complete variable domain, with remaining parts taken from reference TRBV11-2 and TRBJ2-7, reads EAGVAQSPRYKIIEKRQSVAFWCNPISGHATLYWYQQILGQGPKLLIQFQNNGVVDDSQLPKDRFSAERLKGVDSTLKIQPAKLEDSAVYLCASSFGLAGLSSYEQYFGPGTRLTVT.

The gene calls are TRBV7-8 and TRBJ1-2, with 9 bases matching TRBD1. CDR1 is SGHVS, CDR2 FQNEAQ, per germline. The CDR3 is 16 residues long. Losses at the gene ends were 0 bases for V and 6 bases for J; bases not matched to a gene: 8. The CDR3 here is CASSLALGQGRNGYTF. The CDR3 DNA reads TGTGCCAGCAGCTTAGCGCTAGGACAGGGGCGGAATGGCTACACCTTC.

This clone was picked up a small number of times. This sequence joins TRBV7-9 and TRBJ1-6; D perhaps matches TRBD1 (5 bases). Trimming cost V 3 bases and J 6 bases, with 15 bases left between them. Germline V gene sequence: CDR1 SEHNR, CDR2 FQNEAQ (reference sequence). The CDR3 length is 16 residues. The CDR3 region is CASSFLPGQSNSPLHF. The CDR3 bases are TGTGCCAGCAGCTTCTTGCCTGGACAAAGTAATTCACCCCTCCACTTT.

J is TRBJ2-3 and V is TRBV6-6; TRBD2 is a possible D gene (5 bases). Germline V gene lookup returns CDR1 MNHNY and CDR2 SVGAGI (reference sequence). V lost 6 bases to trimming and J lost 6 bases, with 10 bases between them. The CDR3 runs 12 residues. The DNA for the CDR3 is TGTGCCAGCAGGTCCCTAGCCGATACGCAGTATTTT. Protein: CASRSLADTQYF.

The V and J genes are TRBV28 and TRBJ1-5; D unresolved. The germline V and J ends were trimmed by 3 bases and 10 bases, with 19 bases remaining between them. The CDR3 is 15 amino acids. Germline V gene lookup returns CDR1 MDHEN and CDR2 SYDVKM. Here the CDR3 DNA reads TGTGCCAGCAGTTTTTGGAGCTGGGGATCGGTCCCCCAGCATTTT. This gives the protein CASSFWSWGSVPQHF.

The chain carries TRBV5-6 and TRBJ1-4, with D maybe TRBD1 (5 bases). V lost 5 bases and J lost 5, with 7 bases in between. Germline V gene sequence: CDR1 SGHDT, CDR2 YYEEEE. The CDR3 is 12 amino acids. In nucleotides, the CDR3 is TGTGCCAGCAGTTGGGGGAATGAAAAACTGTTTTTT. Its protein product is CASSWGNEKLFF.

V and J are TRBV13 and TRBJ2-1; 9 bases line up with TRBD2. Germline CDR1 and CDR2: PRHDT and FYEKMQ (reference sequence). J lost 6 bases, V lost 8 bases, and 8 bases had no gene match. The CDR3 is made up of 14 amino acids. CDR3 in DNA: TGTGCCAGCCTGCTAGCGGGGATTTTCAATGAGCAGTTCTTC. Its translation: CASLLAGIFNEQFF.

This chain connects TRBV4-2 to TRBJ2-1, with 7 bases lining up with TRBD2. Trimming cost V 4 bases and J 0 bases; bases outside gene matches: 6. CDR3 length: 16 residues. Germline CDR1 reads LGHNA; CDR2 reads YNFKEQ. The CDR3 nucleotides are TGTGCCAGCAGCCCGCGGAGGGACTACTCCTACAATGAGCAGTTCTTC. This codes for CASSPRRDYSYNEQFF.

The chain uses TRBV10-3 and TRBJ2-7; D tentatively reads TRBD1 or TRBD2 (6 bases each). The CDR3 contains 17 residues. Trimming removed 3 bases at V and 2 bases at J, with 20 bases between. Per germline, CDR1 ENHRY and CDR2 SYGVKD. CDR3 region: CAISETPRRGAPYEQYF. The DNA for the CDR3 is TGTGCCATCAGTGAAACCCCTAGGAGGGGGGCCCCCTACGAGCAGTACTTC.

The genes are TRBV7-9 and TRBJ1-6; D gene unclear. The length of the CDR3 is 15 residues. The V gene lost 7 bases and the J gene lost 7 bases, with 17 bases spanning the gap. Germline V gene lookup returns CDR1 SEHNR and CDR2 FQNEAQ (reference sequence). The CDR3 sequence is CASTNGRESNSPLHF. DNA of the CDR3: TGTGCCAGCACCAACGGGAGGGAGTCAAATTCACCCCTCCACTTT. Complete variable domain (other parts from reference TRBV7-9 and TRBJ1-6): DTGVSQNPRHKITKRGQNVTFRCDPISEHNRLYWYRQTLGQGPEFLTYFQNEAQLEKSRLLSDRFSAERPKGSFSTLEIQRTEQGDSAMYLCASTNGRESNSPLHFGNGTRLTVT.

The chain employs TRBV25-1 and TRBJ1-1; D is unclear. The germline V gene has CDR1 MGHDK and CDR2 SYGVNS. CDR3 length equals 12 residues. Trimming removed 9 bases at V and 2 bases at J, with 10 bases between. The CDR3 nucleotides are TGTGCCAGGAGTTACGGAAACACTGAAGCTTTCTTT. Its translation is CARSYGNTEAFF. Complete variable domain (other parts from reference TRBV25-1 and TRBJ1-1): EADIYQTPRYLVIGTGKKITLECSQTMGHDKMYWYQQDPGMELHLIHYSYGVNSTEKGDLSSESTVSRIRTEHFPLTLESARPSHTSQYLCARSYGNTEAFFGQGTRLTVV.

V is TRBV4-1 and J is TRBJ1-1; no clear D gene. Deletions cut 0 bases from V and 3 bases from J, with 11 bases between. Germline assignment: CDR1 MGHRA and CDR2 YSYEKL. The CDR3 loop spans 15 amino acids. CDR3 nucleotide sequence: TGCGCCAGCAGCCAAGATGGTGGAGGGCACACTGAAGCTTTCTTT. As protein: CASSQDGGGHTEAFF.

The chain employs TRBV5-1 and TRBJ1-1; D possibly corresponds to TRBD1 (6 bases). Germline assignment: CDR1 SGHRS and CDR2 YFSETQ. The germline V and J ends were trimmed by 0 bases and 4 bases, with 13 bases remaining between them. The CDR3 is 15 amino acids. CDR3 DNA: TGCGCCAGCAGCTTGGCTGTGGGGGCAGGCACTGAAGCTTTCTTT. Translating it yields CASSLAVGAGTEAFF.

DNA for the CDR3: TGCGCCAGCAGCCCCCAGGACAGGGGAGCCGGGGAGCTGTTTTTT. Amino acids: CASSPQDRGAGELFF. The rearrangement links TRBV5-1 to TRBJ2-2, with 9 bases identical to TRBD1. Germline-derived CDR1 and CDR2 are SGHRS and YFSETQ. Unmatched junction bases numbered 7, after V lost 4 bases and J lost 6 bases. CDR3 length: 15 amino acids.

The CDR3 is CSVAPMRDTEAFF. The CDR3 nucleotides read TGCAGCGTTGCCCCAATGAGGGACACTGAAGCTTTCTTT. This chain joins TRBV29-1 and TRBJ1-1; D gene unclear. Germline lookup yields CDR1 SQVTM and CDR2 ANQGSEA. Trimming removed 4 bases at V and 3 bases at J, with 12 bases between. This CDR3 has 13 residues.